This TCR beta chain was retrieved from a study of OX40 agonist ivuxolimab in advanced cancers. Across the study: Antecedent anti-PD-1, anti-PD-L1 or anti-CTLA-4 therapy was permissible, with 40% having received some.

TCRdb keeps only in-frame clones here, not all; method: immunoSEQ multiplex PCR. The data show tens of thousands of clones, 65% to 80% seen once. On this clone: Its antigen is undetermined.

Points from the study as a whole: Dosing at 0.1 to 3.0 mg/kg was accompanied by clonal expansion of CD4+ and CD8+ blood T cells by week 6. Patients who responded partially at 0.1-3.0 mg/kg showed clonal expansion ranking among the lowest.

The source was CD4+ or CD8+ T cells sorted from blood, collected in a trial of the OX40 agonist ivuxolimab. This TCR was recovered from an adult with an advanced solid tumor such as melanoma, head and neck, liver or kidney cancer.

DNA for the CDR3: TGTGCCAGCAGTTTAAGGGACAGGAATCAGCCCCAGCATTTT. It encodes CASSLRDRNQPQHF. The V gene is TRBV28, the J gene TRBJ1-5, with 8 bases fitting TRBD1. CDR3 size: 14 residues. The germline gives CDR1 MDHEN, CDR2 SYDVKM. With V trimmed by 2 bases and J by 4 bases, 1 base remained unmatched.